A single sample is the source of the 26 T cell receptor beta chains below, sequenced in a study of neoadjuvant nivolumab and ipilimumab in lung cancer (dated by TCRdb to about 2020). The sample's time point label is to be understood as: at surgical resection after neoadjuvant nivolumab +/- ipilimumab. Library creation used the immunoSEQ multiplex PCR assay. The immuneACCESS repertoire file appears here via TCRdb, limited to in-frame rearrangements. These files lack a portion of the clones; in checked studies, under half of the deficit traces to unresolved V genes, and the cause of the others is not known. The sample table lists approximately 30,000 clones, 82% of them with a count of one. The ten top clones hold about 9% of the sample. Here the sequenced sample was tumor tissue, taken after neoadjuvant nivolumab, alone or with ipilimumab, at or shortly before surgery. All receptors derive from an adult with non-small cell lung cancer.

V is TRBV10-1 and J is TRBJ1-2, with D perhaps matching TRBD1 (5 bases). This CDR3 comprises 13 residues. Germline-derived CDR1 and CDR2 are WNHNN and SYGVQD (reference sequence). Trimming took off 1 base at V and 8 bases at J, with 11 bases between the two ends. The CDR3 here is CASSEWDLSGYTF. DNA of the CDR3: TGCGCCAGCAGTGAGTGGGACCTGTCGGGCTACACCTTC.

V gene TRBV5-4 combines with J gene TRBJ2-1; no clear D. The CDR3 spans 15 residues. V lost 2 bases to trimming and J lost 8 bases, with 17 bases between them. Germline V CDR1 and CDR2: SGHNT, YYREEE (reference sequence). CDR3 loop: CASSFLPRFGDEQFF. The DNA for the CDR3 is TGTGCCAGCAGCTTTCTTCCGCGGTTTGGGGATGAGCAGTTCTTC. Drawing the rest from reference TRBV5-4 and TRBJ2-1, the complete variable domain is ETGVTQSPTHLIKTRGQQVTLRCSSQSGHNTVSWYQQALGQGPQFIFQYYREEENGRGNFPPRFSGLQFPNYSSELNVNALELDDSALYLCASSFLPRFGDEQFFGPGTRLTVL.

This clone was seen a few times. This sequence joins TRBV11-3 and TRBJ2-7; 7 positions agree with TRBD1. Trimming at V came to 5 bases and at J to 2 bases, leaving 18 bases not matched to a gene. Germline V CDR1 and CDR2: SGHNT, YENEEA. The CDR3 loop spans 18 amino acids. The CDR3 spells CASSGRPGTASEPYEQYF. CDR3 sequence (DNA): TGTGCCAGCAGCGGACGTCCCGGGACAGCTTCGGAGCCCTACGAGCAGTACTTC.

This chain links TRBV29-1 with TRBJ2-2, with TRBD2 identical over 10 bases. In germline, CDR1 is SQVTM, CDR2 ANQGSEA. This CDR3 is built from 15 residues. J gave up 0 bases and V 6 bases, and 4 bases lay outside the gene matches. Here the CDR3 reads CSVAGGPPNTGELFF. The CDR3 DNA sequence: TGCAGCGTAGCGGGAGGGCCCCCGAACACCGGGGAGCTGTTTTTT.

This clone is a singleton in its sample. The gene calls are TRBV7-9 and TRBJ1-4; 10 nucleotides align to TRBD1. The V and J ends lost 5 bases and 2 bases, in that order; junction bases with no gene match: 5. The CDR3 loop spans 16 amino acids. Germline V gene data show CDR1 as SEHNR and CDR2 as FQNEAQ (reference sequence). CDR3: CASSLRQGATNEKLFF. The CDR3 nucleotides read TGTGCCAGCAGCCTCCGACAGGGGGCGACTAATGAAAAACTGTTTTTT.

CDR3 protein: CASSYSRGTYGYTF. For the CDR3, the DNA is TGTGCCAGCAGTTACTCGAGGGGGACCTATGGCTACACCTTC. V is TRBV6-6 and J is TRBJ1-2; tentatively, D is TRBD1 (6 bases). The CDR3 totals 14 residues. The V end lost 0 bases, the J end lost 4 bases, and 9 bases lay between the germline ends. Germline V CDR1 and CDR2: MNHNY, SVGAGI (reference sequence).

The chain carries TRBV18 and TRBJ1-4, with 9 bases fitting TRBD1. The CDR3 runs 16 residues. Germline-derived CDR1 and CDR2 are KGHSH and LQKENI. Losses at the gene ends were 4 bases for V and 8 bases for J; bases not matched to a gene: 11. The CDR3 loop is CASSRREGQGSEKLFF. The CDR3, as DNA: TGTGCCAGCTCACGCCGAGAGGGACAGGGAAGCGAAAAACTGTTTTTT.

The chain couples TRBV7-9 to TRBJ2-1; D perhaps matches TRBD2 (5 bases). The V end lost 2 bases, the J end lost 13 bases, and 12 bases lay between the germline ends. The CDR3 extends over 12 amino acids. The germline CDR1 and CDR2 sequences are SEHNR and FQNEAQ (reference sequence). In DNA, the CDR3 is TGTGCCAGCAGCTTAAGCTGGACTTCTCAGTTCTTC. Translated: CASSLSWTSQFF.

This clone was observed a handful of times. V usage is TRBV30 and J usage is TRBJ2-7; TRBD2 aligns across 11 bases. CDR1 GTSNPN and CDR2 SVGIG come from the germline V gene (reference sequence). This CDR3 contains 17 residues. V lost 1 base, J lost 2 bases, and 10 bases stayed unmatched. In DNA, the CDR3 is TGTGCCTGGAGTGCTCGGTTAGCGGGAGGGCAAACCTACGAGCAGTACTTC. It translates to CAWSARLAGGQTYEQYF.

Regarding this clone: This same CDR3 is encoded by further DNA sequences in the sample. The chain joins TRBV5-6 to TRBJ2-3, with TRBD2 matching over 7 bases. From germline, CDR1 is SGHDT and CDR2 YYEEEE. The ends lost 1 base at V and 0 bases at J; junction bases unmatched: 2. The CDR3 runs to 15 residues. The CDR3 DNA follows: TGTGCCAGCAGCTTGACGGGAGGTAGCACAGATACGCAGTATTTT. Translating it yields CASSLTGGSTDTQYF.

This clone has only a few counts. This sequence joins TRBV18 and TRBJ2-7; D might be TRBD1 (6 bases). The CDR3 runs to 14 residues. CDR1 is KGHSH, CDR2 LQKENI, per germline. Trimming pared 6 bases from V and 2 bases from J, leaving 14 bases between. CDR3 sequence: CASSSPDSAYEQYF. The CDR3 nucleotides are TGTGCCAGCTCCTCCCCGGACAGTGCCTACGAGCAGTACTTC.

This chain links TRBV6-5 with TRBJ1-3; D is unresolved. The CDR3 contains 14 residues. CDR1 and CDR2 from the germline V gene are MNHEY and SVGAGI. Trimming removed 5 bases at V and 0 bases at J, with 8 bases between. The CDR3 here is CASSDGFSGNTIYF. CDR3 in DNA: TGTGCCAGCAGTGACGGTTTCTCTGGAAACACCATATATTTT.

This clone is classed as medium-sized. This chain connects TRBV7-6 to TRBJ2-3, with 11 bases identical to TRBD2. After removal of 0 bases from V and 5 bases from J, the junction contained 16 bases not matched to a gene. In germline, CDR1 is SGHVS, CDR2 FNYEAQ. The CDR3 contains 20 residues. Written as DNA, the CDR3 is TGTGCCAGCAGCTTAGCCCCGACTAGCGGGATAGTCTTAGGTCTAGATACGCAGTATTTT. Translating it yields CASSLAPTSGIVLGLDTQYF.

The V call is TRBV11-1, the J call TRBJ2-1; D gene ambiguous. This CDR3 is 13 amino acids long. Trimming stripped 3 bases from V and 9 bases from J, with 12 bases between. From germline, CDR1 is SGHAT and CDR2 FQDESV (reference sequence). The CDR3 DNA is TGTGCCAGCAGCTTTTCCAGGACGGGTGAGCAGTTCTTC. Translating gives CASSFSRTGEQFF.

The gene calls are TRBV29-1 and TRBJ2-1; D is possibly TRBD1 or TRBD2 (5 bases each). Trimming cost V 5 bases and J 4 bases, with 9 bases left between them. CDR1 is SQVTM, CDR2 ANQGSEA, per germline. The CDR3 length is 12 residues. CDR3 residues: CSVRREYNEQFF. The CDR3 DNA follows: TGCAGCGTTCGCAGGGAGTACAATGAGCAGTTCTTC.

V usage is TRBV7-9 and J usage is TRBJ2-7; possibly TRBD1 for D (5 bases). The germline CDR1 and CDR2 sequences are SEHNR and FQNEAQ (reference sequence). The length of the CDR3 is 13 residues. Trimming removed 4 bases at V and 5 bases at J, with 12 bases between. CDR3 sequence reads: CASSSRQSDEQYF. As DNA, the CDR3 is TGTGCCAGCAGCTCGCGACAGAGCGACGAGCAGTACTTC.

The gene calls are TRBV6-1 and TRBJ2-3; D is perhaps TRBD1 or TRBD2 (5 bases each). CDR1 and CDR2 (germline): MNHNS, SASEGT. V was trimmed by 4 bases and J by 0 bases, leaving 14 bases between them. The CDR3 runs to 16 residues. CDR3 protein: CASSGFGTGSTDTQYF. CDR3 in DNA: TGTGCCAGCAGTGGTTTTGGGACGGGGAGCACAGATACGCAGTATTTT.

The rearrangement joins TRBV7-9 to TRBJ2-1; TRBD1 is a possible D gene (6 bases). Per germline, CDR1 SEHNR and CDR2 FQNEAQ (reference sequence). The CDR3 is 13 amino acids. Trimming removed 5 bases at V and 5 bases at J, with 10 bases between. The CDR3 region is CASSLGQDNEQFF. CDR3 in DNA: TGTGCCAGCAGCCTGGGACAAGACAATGAGCAGTTCTTC.

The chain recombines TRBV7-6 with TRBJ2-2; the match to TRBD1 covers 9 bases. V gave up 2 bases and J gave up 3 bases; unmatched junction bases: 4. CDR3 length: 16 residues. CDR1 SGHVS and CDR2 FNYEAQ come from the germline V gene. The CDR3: CASSLSGQGDTGELFF. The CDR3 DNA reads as TGTGCCAGCAGCTTATCGGGACAGGGAGACACCGGGGAGCTGTTTTTT. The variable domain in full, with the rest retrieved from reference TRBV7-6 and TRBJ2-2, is GAGVSQSPRYKVTKRGQDVALRCDPISGHVSLYWYRQALGQGPEFLTYFNYEAQQDKSGLPNDRFSAERPEGSISTLTIQRTEQRDSAMYRCASSLSGQGDTGELFFGEGSRLTVL.

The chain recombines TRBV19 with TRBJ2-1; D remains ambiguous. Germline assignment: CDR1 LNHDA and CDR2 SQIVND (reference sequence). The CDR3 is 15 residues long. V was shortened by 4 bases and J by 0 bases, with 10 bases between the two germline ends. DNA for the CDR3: TGTGCCAGTAGTACCTATTATAGCTCCTACAATGAGCAGTTCTTC. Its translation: CASSTYYSSYNEQFF.

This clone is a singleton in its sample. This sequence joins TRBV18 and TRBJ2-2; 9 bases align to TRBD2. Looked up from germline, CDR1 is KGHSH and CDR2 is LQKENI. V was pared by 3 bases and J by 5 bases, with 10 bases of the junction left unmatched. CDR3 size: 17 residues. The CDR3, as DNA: TGTGCCAGCTCACCGACGTTGCGGGAGGGCCAGACCGGGGAGCTGTTTTTT. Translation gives CASSPTLREGQTGELFF.

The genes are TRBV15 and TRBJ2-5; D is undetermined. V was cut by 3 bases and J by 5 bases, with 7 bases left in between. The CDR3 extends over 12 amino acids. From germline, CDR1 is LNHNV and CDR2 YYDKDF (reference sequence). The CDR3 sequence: CATSRAVETQYF. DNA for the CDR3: TGTGCCACCAGCAGGGCAGTCGAGACCCAGTACTTC.

The DNA for the CDR3 is TGCGCCAGCAGTGAGGAGGGGTTGGGCACAGATACGCAGTATTTT. Residues: CASSEEGLGTDTQYF. The chain couples TRBV10-2 to TRBJ2-3; TRBD1 or TRBD2 may be the D gene (5 bases each). V was cut by 2 bases and J by 1 base, with 10 bases left in between. The CDR3 loop spans 15 amino acids. Germline loops: CDR1 WSHSY, CDR2 SAAADI.

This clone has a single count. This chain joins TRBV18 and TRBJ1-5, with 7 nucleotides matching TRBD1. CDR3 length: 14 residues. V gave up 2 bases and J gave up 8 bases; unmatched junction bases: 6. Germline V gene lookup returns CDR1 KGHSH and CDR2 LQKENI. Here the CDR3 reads CASSPDRATEPQHF. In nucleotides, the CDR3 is TGTGCCAGCTCACCAGACAGGGCGACGGAGCCCCAGCATTTT.

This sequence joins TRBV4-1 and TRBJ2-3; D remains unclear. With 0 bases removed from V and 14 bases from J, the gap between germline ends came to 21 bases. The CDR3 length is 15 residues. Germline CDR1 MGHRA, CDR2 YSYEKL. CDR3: CASSQDRDAAFRTYF. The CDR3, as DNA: TGCGCCAGCAGCCAAGATCGAGACGCAGCTTTTCGTACGTATTTT.

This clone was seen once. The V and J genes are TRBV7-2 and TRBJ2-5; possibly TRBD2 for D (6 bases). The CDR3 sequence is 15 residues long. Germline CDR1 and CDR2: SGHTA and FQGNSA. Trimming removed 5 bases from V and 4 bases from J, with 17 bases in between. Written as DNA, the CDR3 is TGTGCCAGCAGCCTAGTGCGGGAAAGGGGAGAGACCCAGTACTTC. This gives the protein CASSLVRERGETQYF.